In this sample, the clone carrying this TCR beta chain turned up many times. Antigen unknown. Amplification targeted TCR beta CDR3 regions from RNA transcripts. During a first-round RT-PCR of the TCR CDR3, the HTBI primer set was used. TCRdb fed the multiplex PCR reads into MiXCR, producing one record per CDR3 protein. Of 90,000 to 120,000 distinct CDR3 sequences listed, roughly 15% are singletons. The sample is drawn from a study of T cells in Graves' hyperthyroidism and ophthalmopathy. Study as a whole: Peripheral blood was taken when the disease was first diagnosed, before any treatment began. Study observations and caveats: Researchers found most expanded thyroid clonotypes above 0.001 in blood as well. The model made its ophthalmopathy prediction, and onset followed a median around 6.5 months later.

This CDR3 spans 16 amino acids. The germline V gene has CDR1 ENHRY and CDR2 SYGVKD. The V gene end was trimmed by 7 bases and the J gene end by 7 bases; junction bases not matched to a gene: 17. PBMCs came from around 9.7 ml fresh peripheral blood. Specimen: blood. J is TRBJ2-7 and V is TRBV10-3; 9 bases fit TRBD1. The sequence was obtained from a woman between 45 and 60 years old with Graves' hyperthyroidism. The CDR3 sequence is CAITEGLGTGSGEQYF. The CDR3 DNA sequence: TGTGCCATCACCGAAGGGCTAGGGACAGGGAGCGGGGAGCAGTACTTC.